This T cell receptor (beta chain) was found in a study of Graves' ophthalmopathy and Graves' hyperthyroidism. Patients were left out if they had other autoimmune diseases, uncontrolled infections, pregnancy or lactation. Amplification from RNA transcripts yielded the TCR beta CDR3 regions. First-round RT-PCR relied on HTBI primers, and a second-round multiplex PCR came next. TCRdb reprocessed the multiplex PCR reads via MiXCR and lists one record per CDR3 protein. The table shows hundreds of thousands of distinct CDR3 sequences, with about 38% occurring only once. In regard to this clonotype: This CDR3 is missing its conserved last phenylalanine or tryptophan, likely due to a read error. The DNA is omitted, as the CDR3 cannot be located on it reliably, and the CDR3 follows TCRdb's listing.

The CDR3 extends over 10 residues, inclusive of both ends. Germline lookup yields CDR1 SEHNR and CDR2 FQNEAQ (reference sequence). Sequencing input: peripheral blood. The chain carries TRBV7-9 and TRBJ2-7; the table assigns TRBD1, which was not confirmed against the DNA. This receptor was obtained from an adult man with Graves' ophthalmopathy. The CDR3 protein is CASSLPLATI.